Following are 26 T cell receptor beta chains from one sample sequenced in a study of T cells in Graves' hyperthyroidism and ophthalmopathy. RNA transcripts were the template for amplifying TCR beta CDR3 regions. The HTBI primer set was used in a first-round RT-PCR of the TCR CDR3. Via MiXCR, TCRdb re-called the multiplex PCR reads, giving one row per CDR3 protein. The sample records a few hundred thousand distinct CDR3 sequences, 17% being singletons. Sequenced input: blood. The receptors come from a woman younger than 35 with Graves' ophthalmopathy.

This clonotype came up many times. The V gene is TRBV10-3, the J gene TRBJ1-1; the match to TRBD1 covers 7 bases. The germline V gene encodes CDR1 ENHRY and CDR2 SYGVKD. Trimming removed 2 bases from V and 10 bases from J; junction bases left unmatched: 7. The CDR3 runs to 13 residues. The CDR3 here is CAISEATGVGAFF. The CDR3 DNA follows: TGTGCCATCAGTGAGGCTACAGGGGTAGGAGCTTTCTTT.

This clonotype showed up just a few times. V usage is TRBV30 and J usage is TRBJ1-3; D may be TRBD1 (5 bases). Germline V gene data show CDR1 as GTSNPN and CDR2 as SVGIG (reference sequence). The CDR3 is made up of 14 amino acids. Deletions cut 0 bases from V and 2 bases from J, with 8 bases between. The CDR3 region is CAWSVVGAGNTIYF. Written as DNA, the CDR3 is TGTGCCTGGAGTGTAGTGGGGGCTGGAAACACCATATATTTT.

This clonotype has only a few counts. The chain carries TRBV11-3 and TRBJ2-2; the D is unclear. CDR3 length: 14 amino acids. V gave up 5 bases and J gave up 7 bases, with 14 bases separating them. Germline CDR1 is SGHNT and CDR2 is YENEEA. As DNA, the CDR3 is TGTGCCAGCAGCCATATTGCTCTAGGCGGGGAGCTGTTTTTT. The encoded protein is CASSHIALGGELFF. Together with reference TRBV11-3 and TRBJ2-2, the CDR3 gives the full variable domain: EAGVVQSPRYKIIEKKQPVAFWCNPISGHNTLYWYLQNLGQGPELLIRYENEEAVDDSQLPKDRFSAERLKGVDSTLKIQPAELGDSAVYLCASSHIALGGELFFGEGSRLTVL.

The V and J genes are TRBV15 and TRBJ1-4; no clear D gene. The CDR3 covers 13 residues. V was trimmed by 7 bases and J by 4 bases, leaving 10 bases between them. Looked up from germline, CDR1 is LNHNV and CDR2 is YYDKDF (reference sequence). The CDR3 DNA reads TGTGCCACCACACGCCAGTTTAATGAAAAACTGTTTTTT. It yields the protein CATTRQFNEKLFF.

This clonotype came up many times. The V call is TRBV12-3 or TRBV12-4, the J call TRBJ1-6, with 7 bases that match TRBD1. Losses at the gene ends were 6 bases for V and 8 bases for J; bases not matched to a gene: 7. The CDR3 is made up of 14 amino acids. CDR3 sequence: CASSSDRFDSPLHF. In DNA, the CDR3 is TGTGCCAGCAGCTCGGACAGGTTCGATTCACCCCTCCACTTT.

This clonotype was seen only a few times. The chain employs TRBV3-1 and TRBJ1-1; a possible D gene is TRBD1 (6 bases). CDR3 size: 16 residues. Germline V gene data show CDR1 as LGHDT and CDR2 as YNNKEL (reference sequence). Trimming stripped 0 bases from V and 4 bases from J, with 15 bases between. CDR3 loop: CASSQEEWQGITEAFF. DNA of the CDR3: TGTGCCAGCAGCCAAGAAGAGTGGCAGGGGATCACTGAAGCTTTCTTT.

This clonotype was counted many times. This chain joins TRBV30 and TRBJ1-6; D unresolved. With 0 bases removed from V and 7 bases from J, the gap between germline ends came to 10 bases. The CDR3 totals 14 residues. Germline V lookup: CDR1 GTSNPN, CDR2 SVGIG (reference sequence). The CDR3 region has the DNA TGTGCCTGGAGTGTACGGACGGAGAATTCACCCCTCCACTTT. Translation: CAWSVRTENSPLHF. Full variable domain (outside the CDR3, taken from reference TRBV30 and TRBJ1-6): SQTIHQWPATLVQPVGSPLSLECTVEGTSNPNLYWYRQAAGRGLQLLFYSVGIGQISSEVPQNLSASRPQDRQFILSSKKLLLSDSGFYLCAWSVRTENSPLHFGNGTRLTVT.

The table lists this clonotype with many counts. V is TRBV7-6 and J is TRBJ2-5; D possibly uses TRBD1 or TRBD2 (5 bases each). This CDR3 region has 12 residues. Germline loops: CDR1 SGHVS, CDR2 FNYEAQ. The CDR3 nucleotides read TGTGCTAGCTTAAGGGACCTTGGGACCCAGTACTTC. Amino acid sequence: CASLRDLGTQYF.

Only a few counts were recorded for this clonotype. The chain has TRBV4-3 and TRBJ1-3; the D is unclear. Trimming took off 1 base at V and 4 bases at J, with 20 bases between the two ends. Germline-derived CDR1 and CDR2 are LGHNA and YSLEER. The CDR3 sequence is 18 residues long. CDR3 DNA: TGCGCCAGCAGCCAAGTCGACCTGGGCTTTACATCGGGAAACACCATATATTTT. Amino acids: CASSQVDLGFTSGNTIYF.

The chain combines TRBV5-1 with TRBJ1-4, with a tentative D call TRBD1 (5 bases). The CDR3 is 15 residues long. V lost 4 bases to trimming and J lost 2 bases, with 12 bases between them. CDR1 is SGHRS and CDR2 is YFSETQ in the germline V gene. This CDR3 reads CASSVQGSTNEKLFF. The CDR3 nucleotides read TGCGCCAGCAGCGTGCAGGGTTCTACTAATGAAAAACTGTTTTTT. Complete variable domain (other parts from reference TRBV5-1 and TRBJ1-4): KAGVTQTPRYLIKTRGQQVTLSCSPISGHRSVSWYQQTPGQGLQFLFEYFSETQRNKGNFPGRFSGRQFSNSRSEMNVSTLELGDSALYLCASSVQGSTNEKLFFGSGTQLSVL.

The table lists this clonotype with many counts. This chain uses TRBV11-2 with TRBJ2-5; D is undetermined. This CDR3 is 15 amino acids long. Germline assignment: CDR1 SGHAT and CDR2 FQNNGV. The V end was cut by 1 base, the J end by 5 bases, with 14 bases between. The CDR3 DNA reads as TGTGCCAGCAGCTTAGCCAACTCCCCTAAGGAGACCCAGTACTTC. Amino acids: CASSLANSPKETQYF.

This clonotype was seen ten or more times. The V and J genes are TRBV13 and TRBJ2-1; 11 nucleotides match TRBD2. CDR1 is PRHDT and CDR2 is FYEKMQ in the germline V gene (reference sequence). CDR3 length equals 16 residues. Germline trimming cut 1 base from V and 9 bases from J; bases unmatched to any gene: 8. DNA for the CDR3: TGTGCCAGCAGCTTAGATAGCGGGAGGGCCAATGGTGAGCAGTTCTTC. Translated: CASSLDSGRANGEQFF.

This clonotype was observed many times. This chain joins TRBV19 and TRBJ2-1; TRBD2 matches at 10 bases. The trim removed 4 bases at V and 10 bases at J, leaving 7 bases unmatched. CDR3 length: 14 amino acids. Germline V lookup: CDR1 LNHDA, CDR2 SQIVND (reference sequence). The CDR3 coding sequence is TGTGCCAGTAGTAGGAGCGGGAGGGACGGGGAGCAGTTCTTC. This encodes CASSRSGRDGEQFF.

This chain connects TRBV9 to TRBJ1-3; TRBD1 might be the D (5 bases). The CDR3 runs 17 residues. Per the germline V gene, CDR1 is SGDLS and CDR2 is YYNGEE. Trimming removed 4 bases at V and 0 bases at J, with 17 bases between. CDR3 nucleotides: TGTGCCAGCAGCCCTCACCGGGACGGGAGCTCTGGAAACACCATATATTTT. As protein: CASSPHRDGSSGNTIYF.

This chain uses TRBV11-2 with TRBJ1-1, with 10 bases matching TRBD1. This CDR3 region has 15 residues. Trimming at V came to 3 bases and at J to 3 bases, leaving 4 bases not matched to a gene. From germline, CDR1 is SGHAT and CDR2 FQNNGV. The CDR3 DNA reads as TGTGCCAGCAGCTTCCGGGACAGGGGATACACTGAAGCTTTCTTT. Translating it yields CASSFRDRGYTEAFF.

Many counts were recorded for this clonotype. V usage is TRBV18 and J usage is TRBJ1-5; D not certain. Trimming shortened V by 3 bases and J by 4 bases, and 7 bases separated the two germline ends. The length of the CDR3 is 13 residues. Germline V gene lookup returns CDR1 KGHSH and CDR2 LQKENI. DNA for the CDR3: TGTGCCAGCTCACCTAAACCAAATCAGCCCCAGCATTTT. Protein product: CASSPKPNQPQHF.

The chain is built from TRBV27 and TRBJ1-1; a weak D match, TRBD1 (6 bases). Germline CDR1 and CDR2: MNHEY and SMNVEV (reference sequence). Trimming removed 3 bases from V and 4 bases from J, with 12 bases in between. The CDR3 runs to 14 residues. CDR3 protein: CASSFLTGTTEAFF. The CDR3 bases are TGTGCCAGCAGTTTCCTTACAGGGACCACTGAAGCTTTCTTT.

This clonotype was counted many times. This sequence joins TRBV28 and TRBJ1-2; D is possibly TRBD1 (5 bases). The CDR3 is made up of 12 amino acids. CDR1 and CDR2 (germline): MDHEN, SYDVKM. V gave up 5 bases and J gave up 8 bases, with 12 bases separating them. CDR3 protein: CASSLTRDGYTF. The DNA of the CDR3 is TGTGCCAGCAGTCTCACCAGGGACGGCTACACCTTC.

CDR3 sequence reads: CASSPDRAKNIQYF. The CDR3 region has the DNA TGTGCCAGCAGTCCGGACAGGGCCAAAAACATTCAGTACTTC. The chain couples TRBV27 to TRBJ2-4; TRBD1 matches at 7 bases. CDR3 size: 14 residues. CDR1 MNHEY and CDR2 SMNVEV come from the germline V gene (reference sequence). Germline trimming cut 5 bases from V and 1 base from J; bases unmatched to any gene: 2.

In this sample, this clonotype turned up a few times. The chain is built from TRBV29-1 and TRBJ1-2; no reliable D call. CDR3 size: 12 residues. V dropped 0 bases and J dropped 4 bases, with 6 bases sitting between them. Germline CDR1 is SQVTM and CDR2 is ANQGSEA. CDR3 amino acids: CSVEEGSYGYTF. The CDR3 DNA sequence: TGCAGCGTTGAAGAAGGTTCCTATGGCTACACCTTC.

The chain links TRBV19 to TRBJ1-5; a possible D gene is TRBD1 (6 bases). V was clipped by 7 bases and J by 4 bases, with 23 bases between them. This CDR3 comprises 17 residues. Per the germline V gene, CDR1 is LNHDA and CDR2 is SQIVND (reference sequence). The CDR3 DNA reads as TGTGCCAGTATCACCCCGGTACAGGGAAGAACTAATCAGCCCCAGCATTTT. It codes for CASITPVQGRTNQPQHF.

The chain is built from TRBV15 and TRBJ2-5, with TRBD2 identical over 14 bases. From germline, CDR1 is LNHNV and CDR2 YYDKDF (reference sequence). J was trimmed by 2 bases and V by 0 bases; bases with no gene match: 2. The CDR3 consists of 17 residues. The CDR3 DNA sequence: TGTGCCACCAGCAGAGAGGGACTAGCGGGAGAACAAGAGACCCAGTACTTC. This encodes CATSREGLAGEQETQYF.

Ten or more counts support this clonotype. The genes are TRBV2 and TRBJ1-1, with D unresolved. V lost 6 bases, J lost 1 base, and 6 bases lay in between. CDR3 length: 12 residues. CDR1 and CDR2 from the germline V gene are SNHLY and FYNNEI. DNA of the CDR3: TGTGCCAGCAGAGATTGGAACACTGAAGCTTTCTTT. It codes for CASRDWNTEAFF.

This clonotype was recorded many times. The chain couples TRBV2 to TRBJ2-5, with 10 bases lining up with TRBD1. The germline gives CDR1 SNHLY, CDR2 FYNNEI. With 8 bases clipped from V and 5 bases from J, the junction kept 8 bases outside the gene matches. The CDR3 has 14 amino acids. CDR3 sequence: CASLRDRGWETQYF. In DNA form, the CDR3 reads TGTGCCAGCCTCAGGGACAGGGGATGGGAGACCCAGTACTTC.

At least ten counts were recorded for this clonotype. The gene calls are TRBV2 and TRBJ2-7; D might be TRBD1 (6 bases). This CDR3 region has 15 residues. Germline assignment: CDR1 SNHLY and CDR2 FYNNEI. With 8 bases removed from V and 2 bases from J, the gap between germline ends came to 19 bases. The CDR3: CASRTGSQGTYEQYF. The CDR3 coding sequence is TGTGCCAGCCGAACTGGGAGCCAGGGGACCTACGAGCAGTACTTC.

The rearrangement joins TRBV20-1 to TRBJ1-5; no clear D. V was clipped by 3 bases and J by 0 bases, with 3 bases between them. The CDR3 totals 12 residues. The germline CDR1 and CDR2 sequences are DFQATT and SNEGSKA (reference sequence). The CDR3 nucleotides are TGCAGTGCTAGGTCTAGCAATCAGCCCCAGCATTTT. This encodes CSARSSNQPQHF.